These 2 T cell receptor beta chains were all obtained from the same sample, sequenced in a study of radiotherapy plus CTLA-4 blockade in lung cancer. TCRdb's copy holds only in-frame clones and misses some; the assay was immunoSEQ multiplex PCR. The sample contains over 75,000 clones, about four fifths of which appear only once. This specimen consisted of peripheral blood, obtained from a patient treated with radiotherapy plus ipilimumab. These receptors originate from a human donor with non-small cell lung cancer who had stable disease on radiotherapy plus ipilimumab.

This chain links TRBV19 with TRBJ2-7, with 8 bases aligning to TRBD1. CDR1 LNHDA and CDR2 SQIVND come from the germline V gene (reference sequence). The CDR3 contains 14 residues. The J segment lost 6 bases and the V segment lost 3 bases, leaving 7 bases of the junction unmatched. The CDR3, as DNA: TGTGCCAGTAGTATTGGACAGGGACGGGGCGAGCAGTACTTC. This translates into CASSIGQGRGEQYF.

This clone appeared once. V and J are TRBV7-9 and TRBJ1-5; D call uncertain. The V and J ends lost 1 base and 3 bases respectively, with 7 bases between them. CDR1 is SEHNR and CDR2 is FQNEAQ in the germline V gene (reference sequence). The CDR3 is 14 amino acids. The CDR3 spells CASSLDTPNQPQHF. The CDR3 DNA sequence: TGTGCCAGCAGCTTAGATACGCCCAATCAGCCCCAGCATTTT.